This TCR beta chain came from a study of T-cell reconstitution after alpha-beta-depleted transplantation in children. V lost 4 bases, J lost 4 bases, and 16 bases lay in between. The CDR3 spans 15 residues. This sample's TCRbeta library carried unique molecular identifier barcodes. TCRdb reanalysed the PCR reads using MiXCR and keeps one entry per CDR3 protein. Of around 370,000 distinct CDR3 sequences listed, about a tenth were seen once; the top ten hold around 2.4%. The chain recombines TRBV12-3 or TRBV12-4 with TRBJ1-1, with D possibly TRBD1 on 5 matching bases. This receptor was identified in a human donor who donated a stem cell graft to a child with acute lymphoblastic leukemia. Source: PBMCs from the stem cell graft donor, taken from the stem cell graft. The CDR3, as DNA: TGTGCCAGCAGTTCGACGACGAGGGGACGCACTGAAGCTTTCTTT. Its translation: CASSSTTRGRTEAFF.